Below, 8 T cell receptor beta chains from the same sample are listed, as sequenced in a study of T cells in women clearing cervical HPV infection. Using immunoSEQ multiplex PCR, the repertoire was profiled, and TCRdb retains in-frame clones only, with some absent. The sample's table shows approximately 41,000 clones. The sample taken for sequencing was blood buffy coat. The receptors originated from a woman aged 18 to 75 with a cervical HPV16 infection that either progressed to CIN3+ or cleared (not recorded which).

As regards this clone: The CDR3 goes on 3 residues after the read ends, and that part is filled in from the germline J gene. The chain employs TRBV11-3 and TRBJ2-7, with D perhaps matching TRBD1 (6 bases). Germline V gene sequence: CDR1 SGHNT, CDR2 YENEEA. The CDR3 length is 13 residues. Trimming removed 4 bases at V and 5 bases at J, with 12 bases between. Partial CDR3 DNA: TGTGCCAGCAGCTCCATGACAGGCGACGAG. Residues: CASSSMTGDE. In full, the CDR3 is CASSSMTGDEQYF.

On this clone: The read halts 3 residues ahead of the CDR3 end, with the missing end drawn from the germline J gene. This rearrangement joins TRBV2 to TRBJ2-3; D perhaps matches TRBD1 (6 bases). This CDR3 spans 14 amino acids. From germline, CDR1 is SNHLY and CDR2 FYNNEI. V gave up 9 bases and J gave up 3 bases, with 16 bases separating them. The CDR3 reads CARQGALSTDTQYF. The sequenced CDR3 bases are TGTGCCAGACAGGGCGCCCTTTCGACAGATACG. The full variable domain, rest sourced from reference TRBV2 and TRBJ2-3, is EPEVTQTPSHQVTQMGQEVILRCVPISNHLYFYWYRQILGQKVEFLVSFYNNEISEKSEIFDDQFSVERPDGSNFTLKIRSTKLEDSAMYFCARQGALSTDTQYFGPGTRLTVL.

About this clone itself: Read coverage stops 3 residues before the CDR3 terminus; the germline J gene supplies the remainder. The V call is TRBV7-2, the J call TRBJ1-2; 7 positions match TRBD1. The J segment lost 5 bases and the V segment lost 4 bases, leaving 10 bases of the junction unmatched. The CDR3 loop spans 15 amino acids. The germline CDR1 and CDR2 sequences are SGHTA and FQGNSA. The covered CDR3 bases are TGTGCCAGCAGCTCGTGGGACAAGGGGGCTTATGGC. Translating it yields CASSSWDKGAYG. The entire CDR3 is CASSSWDKGAYGYTF.

As to this clone: The DNA ends 3 residues before the CDR3 does, and the rest of the CDR3 is filled in from the germline J gene. The V call is TRBV7-3, the J call TRBJ2-3, with 7 nucleotides matching TRBD2. The CDR3 runs to 15 residues. V trimming: 5 bases; J trimming: 2 bases; junction bases outside the gene matches: 7. CDR1 is SGHTA and CDR2 is FQGTGA in the germline V gene. The CDR3 here is CASSPLARHTDTQYF. CDR3 DNA, as far as it was read: TGTGCCAGCAGCCCACTAGCGCGGCACACAGATACG.

With regard to this clone: The read falls 3 residues short of the CDR3 end, and the missing part is taken from the germline J gene. The chain combines TRBV19 with TRBJ1-5; D is ambiguous. V lost 2 bases and J lost 0, with 14 bases in between. From germline, CDR1 is LNHDA and CDR2 SQIVND (reference sequence). This CDR3 comprises 17 residues. The CDR3 DNA, read in part, is TGTGCCAGTAGTATATTACCGACAAGATATAGCAATCAGCCC. Protein sequence: CASSILPTRYSNQP. The full CDR3 reads CASSILPTRYSNQPQHF. The full variable domain, rest sourced from reference TRBV19 and TRBJ1-5, is DGGITQSPKYLFRKEGQNVTLSCEQNLNHDAMYWYRQDPGQGLRLIYYSQIVNDFQKGDIAEGYSVSREKKESFPLTVTSAQKNPTAFYLCASSILPTRYSNQPQHFGDGTRLSIL.

A remark on this clone: The read terminates 3 residues ahead of where the CDR3 ends, so the germline J gene completes it. The chain has TRBV19 and TRBJ2-3; D unresolved. V was trimmed by 3 bases and J by 2 bases, leaving 6 bases between them. The CDR3 length is 13 residues. The germline gives CDR1 LNHDA, CDR2 SQIVND (reference sequence). CDR3 DNA, as far as it was read: TGTGCCAGTAGTATTACAGTCACAGATACG. Translated, it gives CASSITVTDT. The CDR3, in full, reads CASSITVTDTQYF.

Points on this clone: The sequenced fragment ends 3 residues before the CDR3 boundary, so the rest is inferred from the germline J gene. V gene TRBV20-1 combines with J gene TRBJ2-3, with 12 bases aligning to TRBD2. V was pared by 3 bases and J by 1 base, with 2 bases of the junction left unmatched. Germline V gives CDR1 DFQATT, CDR2 SNEGSKA (reference sequence). There are 15 residues in the CDR3. CDR3 region: CSASRLAGGTDTQYF. Incomplete CDR3 DNA: TGCAGTGCTAGCCGACTAGCGGGGGGCACAGATACG.

Of note for this clone: The sequence runs out 3 residues before the end of the CDR3; the remainder is reconstructed from the germline J gene. J is TRBJ2-3 and V is TRBV2; 7 bases align to TRBD2. The ends lost 7 bases at V and 8 bases at J; junction bases unmatched: 15. CDR1 and CDR2 (germline): SNHLY, FYNNEI. The CDR3 length is 15 residues. CDR3 loop: CASKGEGGSIGTQYF. The CDR3 bases that were read are TGTGCCAGCAAAGGAGAGGGCGGGAGCATAGGTACG.